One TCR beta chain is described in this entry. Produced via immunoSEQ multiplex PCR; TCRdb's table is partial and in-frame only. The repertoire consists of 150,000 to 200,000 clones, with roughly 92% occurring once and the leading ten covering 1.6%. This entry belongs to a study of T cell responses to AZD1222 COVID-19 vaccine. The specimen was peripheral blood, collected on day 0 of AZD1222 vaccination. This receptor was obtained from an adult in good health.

The CDR3 protein is CASSPTRSRGSNTEAFF. DNA for the CDR3: TGTGCCAGCAGCCCCACGAGGTCACGGGGGTCTAACACTGAAGCTTTCTTT. The V gene is TRBV11-2, the J gene TRBJ1-1, with TRBD1 as a possible D gene (5 bases). Looked up from germline, CDR1 is SGHAT and CDR2 is FQNNGV. This CDR3 has 17 residues. V shed 5 bases and J shed 2 bases, with 21 bases lying between them.